The sequence of this T cell receptor beta chain was determined in a study of cytomegalovirus exposure and HLA in healthy donors. As for the study in general: Among the 300 to 450 genotyped donors, just over 80% were placed in the Caucasian-associated ancestry cluster. Study-wide findings and caveats: An analysis that came later showed most CMV-associated TCR beta chains appearing HLA-restricted. No immune exposure information besides CMV serostatus was available. Productive status was seen about 90% or about 30% of the time for most TCR beta V segments in an earlier analysis.

The germline gives CDR1 MNHEY, CDR2 SVGAGI. The CDR3 contains 15 residues. Trimming removed 6 bases from V and 2 bases from J; junction bases left unmatched: 7. Concerning this clone itself: Its antigen is unidentified.

The PCR contained 60 Vbeta and 13 Jbeta primers. Data came from immunoSEQ multiplex PCR; TCRdb stores just in-frame clones and leaves some out. The clone table shows about 140,000 clones, with the ten largest holding less than 3.5%. This chain links TRBV6-5 with TRBJ1-2, with 9 bases identical to TRBD1. This receptor was obtained from a middle-aged man in good health and CMV-seronegative. The sequencing input was PBMCs. CDR3 region: CASRTGQGRNYGYTF. The CDR3 coding sequence is TGTGCCAGCAGGACCGGACAGGGGAGGAACTATGGCTACACCTTC.